These 21 T cell receptor beta chains were sequenced from one sample in a study of cytomegalovirus exposure and HLA in healthy donors. The PCR ran on 60 Vbeta and 13 Jbeta primers. Generated by immunoSEQ multiplex PCR, the TCRdb table keeps only in-frame clones and is missing some. The listing records tens of thousands of clones. The sample comprised PBMCs. The receptors here all came from a female donor in good health and CMV-seropositive.

V gene TRBV9 combines with J gene TRBJ2-7; D is perhaps TRBD2 (5 bases). V lost 4 bases and J 1 base, leaving 15 bases between the germline ends. The CDR3 extends over 15 amino acids. Germline CDR1 is SGDLS and CDR2 is YYNGEE. CDR3 residues: CASSPAGIQSYEQYF. The CDR3 DNA reads TGTGCCAGCAGCCCGGCCGGGATACAGTCCTACGAGCAGTACTTC.

The chain links TRBV2 to TRBJ2-7; 8 bases are a match to TRBD1. Germline V gene lookup returns CDR1 SNHLY and CDR2 FYNNEI. The CDR3 is 13 residues long. After removal of 6 bases from V and 6 bases from J, the junction contained 7 bases not matched to a gene. In nucleotides, the CDR3 is TGTGCCAGCAGCGGGACAGGTTTGGGCGAGCAGTACTTC. This codes for CASSGTGLGEQYF.

The CDR3 nucleotides read TGCAGCGTGAGGGGCGGGATGAACGAGCAGTACTTC. Residues: CSVRGGMNEQYF. The rearrangement links TRBV29-1 to TRBJ2-7; D might be TRBD2 (6 bases). The CDR3 loop spans 12 amino acids. Germline V gene sequence: CDR1 SQVTM, CDR2 ANQGSEA. Trimming took 6 bases from V and 5 from J, leaving 14 bases between them.

CDR3 DNA sequence: TGTGCCAGCAGCGCCTCCACGGGGTCCGGGTACGAGCAGTACTTC. Encoded protein: CASSASTGSGYEQYF. The rearrangement links TRBV7-3 to TRBJ2-7, with D possibly TRBD2 on 5 matching bases. CDR3 size: 15 residues. V was trimmed by 5 bases and J by 4 bases, leaving 18 bases between them. CDR1 is SGHTA, CDR2 FQGTGA, per germline.

The gene calls are TRBV7-2 and TRBJ1-5; 7 bases map to TRBD1. From germline, CDR1 is SGHTA and CDR2 FQGNSA. V lost 0 bases, J lost 9 bases, and 11 bases stayed unmatched. CDR3 length: 16 amino acids. DNA of the CDR3: TGTGCCAGCAGCTTAGCCGGCAACAGGGGTTTGAGGCCCCAGCATTTT. Translated: CASSLAGNRGLRPQHF.

The CDR3, as DNA: TGTGCCAGCTCACCGGGACTAGCGGGAGCCCGCACCGGGGAGCTGTTTTTT. Amino acid sequence: CASSPGLAGARTGELFF. The chain couples TRBV18 to TRBJ2-2, with TRBD2 identical over 14 bases. In germline, CDR1 is KGHSH, CDR2 LQKENI. This CDR3 has 17 amino acids. The junction had 4 bases not matched to a gene; V was cut back by 3 bases and J by 4 bases.

The chain recombines TRBV28 with TRBJ1-5; D remains unclear. Looked up from germline, CDR1 is MDHEN and CDR2 is SYDVKM. Trimming took 7 bases from V and 6 from J, leaving 19 bases between them. The length of the CDR3 is 15 residues. CDR3 residues: CASISGLNAGQPQHF. DNA of the CDR3: TGTGCCAGCATCTCGGGTCTCAACGCGGGTCAGCCCCAGCATTTT.

The gene calls are TRBV10-1 and TRBJ2-7, with D possibly TRBD2 on 6 matching bases. V lost 3 bases and J lost 1, with 10 bases in between. Per germline, CDR1 WNHNN and CDR2 SYGVQD (reference sequence). This CDR3 region has 14 residues. For the CDR3, the DNA is TGCGCCAGCAGTGAAGGCGGGGAGTCCTACGAGCAGTACTTC. Amino acids: CASSEGGESYEQYF.

J is TRBJ2-3 and V is TRBV5-1; 10 bases are shared with TRBD2. The CDR3 is made up of 16 amino acids. V was clipped by 0 bases and J by 4 bases; unmatched bases: 5. Germline V CDR1 and CDR2: SGHRS, YFSETQ. CDR3 in DNA: TGCGCCAGCAGCTTGGTAATAGCGGGAGGCCCAGATACGCAGTATTTT. It encodes CASSLVIAGGPDTQYF.

On this clone: Distinct nucleotide sequences in the sample also encode this CDR3. J is TRBJ1-2 and V is TRBV6-5, with D maybe TRBD1 (6 bases). The germline V and J ends were trimmed by 6 bases and 2 bases, with 10 bases remaining between them. CDR3 length equals 13 residues. Germline CDR1 and CDR2: MNHEY and SVGAGI. CDR3 bases: TGTGCCAGCAGGAGACAGGCCAACTATGGCTACACCTTC. Its translation is CASRRQANYGYTF.

This chain connects TRBV6-5 to TRBJ2-1; a weak D match, TRBD1 (6 bases). CDR1 is MNHEY and CDR2 is SVGAGI in the germline V gene. This CDR3 spans 10 amino acids. With 6 bases removed from V and 15 bases from J, the gap between germline ends came to 12 bases. This CDR3 is CASRGAGTFF. The CDR3 nucleotides read TGTGCCAGCAGGGGGGCAGGGACGTTCTTC.

J is TRBJ2-2 and V is TRBV10-3; possible D gene TRBD2, 5 bases. V dropped 9 bases and J dropped 3 bases, with 8 bases sitting between them. Germline values: CDR1 ENHRY, CDR2 SYGVKD. There are 12 residues in the CDR3. The DNA of the CDR3 is TGTGCCATATCGGACTACACCGGGGAGCTGTTTTTT. It is translated as CAISDYTGELFF.

The CDR3 DNA reads as TGCGCCAGCAGCTTGTTCCCAGGGGCAGATACGCAGTATTTT. Translating gives CASSLFPGADTQYF. The chain joins TRBV5-1 to TRBJ2-3; perhaps TRBD1 as D (6 bases). V lost 1 base, J lost 4 bases, and 10 bases lay in between. The CDR3 has 14 amino acids. From germline, CDR1 is SGHRS and CDR2 YFSETQ. The full variable domain, in which reference TRBV5-1 and TRBJ2-3 provide the parts outside the CDR3, is KAGVTQTPRYLIKTRGQQVTLSCSPISGHRSVSWYQQTPGQGLQFLFEYFSETQRNKGNFPGRFSGRQFSNSRSEMNVSTLELGDSALYLCASSLFPGADTQYFGPGTRLTVL.

This chain connects TRBV6-6 to TRBJ2-7; D is possibly TRBD1 (6 bases). CDR3 length: 12 residues. Deletions cut 8 bases from V and 1 base from J, with 9 bases between. Germline CDR1 MNHNY, CDR2 SVGAGI (reference sequence). CDR3 amino acids: CASWQGSYEQYF. The CDR3 DNA sequence: TGTGCCAGCTGGCAGGGGTCCTACGAGCAGTACTTC.

The CDR3 sequence: CASGQPGANVLTF. The CDR3 DNA follows: TGTGCCAGCGGCCAACCTGGGGCCAACGTCCTGACTTTC. The V and J genes are TRBV6-5 and TRBJ2-6; no clear D gene. The germline V gene has CDR1 MNHEY and CDR2 SVGAGI. Trimming stripped 8 bases from V and 2 bases from J, with 7 bases between. This CDR3 comprises 13 residues.

The V and J genes are TRBV7-2 and TRBJ1-6, with D possibly TRBD1 on 6 matching bases. The germline V gene has CDR1 SGHTA and CDR2 FQGNSA. Trimming took off 4 bases at V and 9 bases at J, with 13 bases between the two ends. CDR3 size: 14 residues. CDR3 sequence: CASSSGQIFSPLHF. CDR3 sequence (DNA): TGTGCCAGCAGCTCTGGACAGATTTTTTCACCCCTCCACTTT. The complete variable domain, with remaining parts taken from reference TRBV7-2 and TRBJ1-6, reads GAGVSQSPSNKVTEKGKDVELRCDPISGHTALYWYRQSLGQGLEFLIYFQGNSAPDKSGLPSDRFSAERTGGSVSTLTIQRTQQEDSAVYLCASSSGQIFSPLHFGNGTRLTVT.

V gene TRBV7-2 combines with J gene TRBJ2-5; TRBD2 is a possible D gene (6 bases). The CDR3 is 14 residues long. V dropped 2 bases and J dropped 1 base, with 8 bases sitting between them. Germline V gene sequence: CDR1 SGHTA, CDR2 FQGNSA. This CDR3 reads CASSLMGLQETQYF. For the CDR3, the DNA is TGTGCCAGCAGCTTAATGGGACTCCAAGAGACCCAGTACTTC.

The rearrangement joins TRBV7-9 to TRBJ1-5; 7 positions match TRBD1. This CDR3 is built from 14 residues. Germline assignment: CDR1 SEHNR and CDR2 FQNEAQ (reference sequence). Trimming at V came to 4 bases and at J to 1 base, leaving 1 base not matched to a gene. The CDR3 here is CASSSGGSNQPQHF. The CDR3 bases are TGTGCCAGCAGCTCAGGGGGAAGCAATCAGCCCCAGCATTTT.

V gene TRBV7-8 combines with J gene TRBJ1-4; D ambiguous. This CDR3 has 14 residues. With 5 bases removed from V and 7 bases from J, the gap between germline ends came to 14 bases. Per germline, CDR1 SGHVS and CDR2 FQNEAQ. The CDR3 reads CASSLNGYAEKLFF. The CDR3, as DNA: TGTGCCAGCAGCCTAAACGGGTATGCTGAAAAACTGTTTTTT.

In regard to this clone: The junction differs from germline at one of its ends, possibly a read error. The chain joins TRBV4-2 to TRBJ2-5; the D gene is possibly TRBD1 (5 bases). Germline CDR1 LGHNA, CDR2 YNFKEQ. The CDR3 consists of 13 residues. The CDR3 here is CASSLGLEENQYF. The CDR3 bases are TGTGCCAGCAGCCTGGGGCTCGAAGAGAACCAGTACTTC.

DNA of the CDR3: TGCAGCGTACGACTCCGGGAAGGGCAGCCCCAGCATTTT. This sequence encodes CSVRLREGQPQHF. The chain employs TRBV29-1 and TRBJ1-5; D remains unclear. CDR3 length equals 13 residues. CDR1 is SQVTM, CDR2 ANQGSEA, per germline. V lost 6 bases to trimming and J lost 7 bases, with 16 bases between them.